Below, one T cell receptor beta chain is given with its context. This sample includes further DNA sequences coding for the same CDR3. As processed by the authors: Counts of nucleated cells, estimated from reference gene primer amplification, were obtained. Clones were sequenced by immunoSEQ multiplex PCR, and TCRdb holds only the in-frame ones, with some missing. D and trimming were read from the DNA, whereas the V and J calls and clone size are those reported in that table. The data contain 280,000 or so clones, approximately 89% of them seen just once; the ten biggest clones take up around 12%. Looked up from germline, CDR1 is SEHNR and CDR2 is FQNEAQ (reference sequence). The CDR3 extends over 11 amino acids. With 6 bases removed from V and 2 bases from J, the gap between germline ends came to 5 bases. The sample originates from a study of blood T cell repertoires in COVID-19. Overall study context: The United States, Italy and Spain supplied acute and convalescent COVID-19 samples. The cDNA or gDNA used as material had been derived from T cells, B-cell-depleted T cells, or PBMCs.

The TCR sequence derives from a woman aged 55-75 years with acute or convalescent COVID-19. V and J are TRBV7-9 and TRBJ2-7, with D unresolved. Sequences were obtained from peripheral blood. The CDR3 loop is CASSSAYEQYF. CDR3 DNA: TGTGCCAGCAGTTCGGCCTACGAGCAGTACTTC.